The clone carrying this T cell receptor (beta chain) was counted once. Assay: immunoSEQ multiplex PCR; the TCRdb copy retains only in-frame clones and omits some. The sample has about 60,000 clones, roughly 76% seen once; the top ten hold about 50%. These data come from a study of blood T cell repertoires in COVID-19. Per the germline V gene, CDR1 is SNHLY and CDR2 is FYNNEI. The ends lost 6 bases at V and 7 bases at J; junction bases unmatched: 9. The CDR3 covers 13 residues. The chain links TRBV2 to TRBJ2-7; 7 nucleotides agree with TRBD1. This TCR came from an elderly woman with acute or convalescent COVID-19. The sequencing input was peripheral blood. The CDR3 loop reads CASSGTALGEQYF. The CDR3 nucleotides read TGTGCCAGCAGCGGGACAGCCCTAGGGGAGCAGTACTTC.